This TCR beta chain derives from a study of control samples from healthy donors and cancer patients. This table comes from immunoSEQ multiplex PCR, and its TCRdb copy is limited to in-frame clones, with some not included. Here the sample spans more than 95,000 clones, about 89% being singletons. The CDR3 totals 15 residues. The V gene's germline CDR1 is MDHEN and CDR2 SYDVKM. The V gene end was trimmed by 5 bases and the J gene end by 2 bases; junction bases not matched to a gene: 5. The receptor was isolated from a man aged 60 to 75 in good health. This chain joins TRBV28 and TRBJ2-7, with TRBD1 matching over 11 bases. The sample was blood. CDR3 amino acids: CASSEPGQGAYEQYF. Written as DNA, the CDR3 is TGTGCCAGCAGTGAGCCGGGACAGGGGGCCTACGAGCAGTACTTC.